The source of this TCR beta chain is a study of OX40 agonist ivuxolimab in advanced cancers. Overall study findings and caveats: Clones of CD4+ and CD8+ blood T cells grew by week 6 at doses of 0.1 to 3.0 mg/kg.

Germline V CDR1 and CDR2: MNHEY, SVGAGI. Losses at the gene ends were 0 bases for V and 2 bases for J; bases not matched to a gene: 3. The CDR3 loop spans 16 amino acids. Details on this clone: Antigen unknown.

Method: immunoSEQ multiplex PCR; TCRdb's copy keeps in-frame clones and lacks some. This table holds tens of thousands of clones, 86% found once. The TCR was taken from an adult with an advanced solid tumor such as melanoma, head and neck, liver or kidney cancer. Sequencing was performed on CD4+ or CD8+ T cells sorted from blood, taken in a trial of the OX40 agonist ivuxolimab. The chain joins TRBV6-5 to TRBJ2-1, with 8 bases lining up with TRBD2. The CDR3 DNA reads as TGTGCCAGCAGTTACTCGAGCGGGAGTACCTACAATGAGCAGTTCTTC. Its protein is CASSYSSGSTYNEQFF.